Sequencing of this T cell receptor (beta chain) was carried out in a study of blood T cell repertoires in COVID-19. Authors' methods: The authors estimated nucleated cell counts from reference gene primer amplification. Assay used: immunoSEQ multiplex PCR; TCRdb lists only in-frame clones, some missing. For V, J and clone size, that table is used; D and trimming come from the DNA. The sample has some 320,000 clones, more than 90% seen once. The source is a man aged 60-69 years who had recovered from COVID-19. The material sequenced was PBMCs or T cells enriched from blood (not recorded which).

The CDR3 region has the DNA TGCGCCAGCAGCCAAGCCCCCGGGGGCGGGAGGGCTCCCCCGGATAGATCCCAGTACTTC. Residues: CASSQAPGGGRAPPDRSQYF. The chain employs TRBV4-1 and TRBJ2-5, with 9 bases aligning to TRBD2. J was trimmed by 9 bases and V by 1 base; bases with no gene match: 24. CDR1 and CDR2 from the germline V gene are MGHRA and YSYEKL. The CDR3 is 20 amino acids.